Listed below are T cell receptor beta chains from one sample, sequenced in a study of blood T cells in healthy people across ages. One entry per CDR3 protein results from TCRdb running MiXCR on the 5' RACE reads. The data hold just over 800,000 distinct CDR3 sequences, with 62% observed a single time. Sequencing was carried out using blood. The receptors shown here come from a man under 40 in good health. Each CDR3 is given with its conserved first and last residue. Each record gives: clone size, J gene, D gene, V gene, CDR3 DNA, CDR3 protein. A D gene is named only where the DNA matches it firmly. Clone size is stated in some rows and not others, as once, few, many or a class when expanded.

size: many
J: TRBJ2-7
D: .
V: TRBV28
DNA: TGTGCCAGCAGCCCCGGGGCCTACGAGCAGTACTTC
CDR3: CASSPGAYEQYF

size: .
J: TRBJ2-1
D: TRBD2
V: TRBV20-1
DNA: TGCAGTGCTAGAGATGATTACGGGGGGTATGAGCAGTTCTTC
CDR3: CSARDDYGGYEQFF

size: .
J: TRBJ1-5
D: .
V: TRBV20-1
DNA: TGCAGTGCTAGGATGGGGGGCGTCGGTCAGCCCCAGCATTTT
CDR3: CSARMGGVGQPQHF

size: .
J: TRBJ2-1
D: TRBD1
V: TRBV20-1
DNA: TGCAGTGCCTCCGGGACAGCCAATGAGCAGTTCTTC
CDR3: CSASGTANEQFF

size: few
J: TRBJ1-1
D: TRBD1
V: TRBV20-1
DNA: TGCAGTGCCCAGGGGTGGCAGGGGGCGAACACTGAAGCTTTCTTT
CDR3: CSAQGWQGANTEAFF

size: few
J: TRBJ2-5
D: TRBD1
V: TRBV6-2/TRBV6-3
DNA: TGTGCCAGCAGCTGGGACAGGGGTCACCAAGAGACCCAGTACTTC
CDR3: CASSWDRGHQETQYF

size: .
J: TRBJ2-7
D: .
V: TRBV4-3
DNA: TGCGCCAGCAGCCGAAGTCAGGGGGGGGACTACGAGCAGTACTTC
CDR3: CASSRSQGGDYEQYF

size: .
J: TRBJ2-1
D: TRBD2
V: TRBV20-1
DNA: TGCAGTGCTCCGAAGCCATTAGCGGGGGGCGGGAATGAGCAGTTCTTC
CDR3: CSAPKPLAGGGNEQFF

size: .
J: TRBJ2-1
D: TRBD2
V: TRBV29-1
DNA: TGCAGCGTTGACGAGCGGGGCCCTGAGCAGTTCTTC
CDR3: CSVDERGPEQFF

size: once
J: TRBJ2-5
D: TRBD2
V: TRBV12-3/TRBV12-4
DNA: TGTGCCAGCAGCCCCTCGACTAGCGGGGGGGCAGAGACCCAGTACTTC
CDR3: CASSPSTSGGAETQYF

size: once
J: TRBJ1-2
D: .
V: TRBV25-1
DNA: TGTGCCAGCAGTTCCTGGGAGGCAGGAGAAATTATTTATGGCTACACCTTC
CDR3: CASSSWEAGEIIYGYTF

size: few
J: TRBJ2-7
D: .
V: TRBV7-9
DNA: TGTGCCAGCAGCCTAAGTCCCGTCCCCTACGAGCAGTACTTC
CDR3: CASSLSPVPYEQYF

size: .
J: TRBJ2-3
D: TRBD2
V: TRBV20-1
DNA: TGCAGTGCTAGGTTTAGCGGGGGGACAGATACGCAGTATTTT
CDR3: CSARFSGGTDTQYF

size: .
J: TRBJ2-7
D: TRBD1
V: TRBV20-1
DNA: TGCAGTGCTGGGGACAGTCAAGGAGGCAACGAGCAGTACTTC
CDR3: CSAGDSQGGNEQYF

size: many
J: TRBJ1-2
D: .
V: TRBV7-8
DNA: TGTGCCAGCAGCCCCTACGCCTCAGGGACGTACGGCTACACCTTC
CDR3: CASSPYASGTYGYTF

size: .
J: TRBJ2-5
D: .
V: TRBV6-6
DNA: TGTGCCAGCAGTAGGTGGGGACTGAAAGAGACCCAGTACTTC
CDR3: CASSRWGLKETQYF

size: .
J: TRBJ2-3
D: .
V: TRBV11-2
DNA: TGTGCCAGCAGCTCCGAAGTTAGTGGTACGCAGTATTTT
CDR3: CASSSEVSGTQYF

size: .
J: TRBJ2-5
D: TRBD1
V: TRBV7-6
DNA: TGTGCCAGCAGCCCCGGGACAGCCTACTACGGGCAGTACTTC
CDR3: CASSPGTAYYGQYF

size: .
J: TRBJ1-4
D: .
V: TRBV7-8
DNA: TGTGCCAGCAGCTCCTCGAGCCCCGAACTAGGGGAAAAACTGTTTTTT
CDR3: CASSSSSPELGEKLFF

size: few
J: TRBJ1-2
D: .
V: TRBV27
DNA: TGTGCCAGCAGTTTAACAGGGTTTGGCTACACCTTC
CDR3: CASSLTGFGYTF

size: few
J: TRBJ2-1
D: TRBD1
V: TRBV4-3
DNA: TGCGCCAGCAGCCAGCGGGACAGGGAACTCAATGAGCAGTTCTTC
CDR3: CASSQRDRELNEQFF

size: .
J: TRBJ1-1
D: .
V: TRBV29-1
DNA: TGCAGCGCCAACCGGGGGCTGGGAACTGAAGCTTTCTTT
CDR3: CSANRGLGTEAFF

size: .
J: TRBJ2-1
D: .
V: TRBV20-1
DNA: TGTAGTGCTAGAGATCATTGGGGGAGCTCCTACAATGAGCAGTTCTTC
CDR3: CSARDHWGSSYNEQFF

size: few
J: TRBJ2-7
D: TRBD1
V: TRBV7-2
DNA: TGTGCCAGCAGCGCCCGGGACAGGGGCGAGCAGTACTTC
CDR3: CASSARDRGEQYF

size: .
J: TRBJ1-4
D: .
V: TRBV2
DNA: TGTGCCAGCAGGGGCGATGAAAAACTGTTTTTT
CDR3: CASRGDEKLFF

size: .
J: TRBJ2-3
D: TRBD2
V: TRBV7-9
DNA: TGTGCCAGCAGCTTACTACTAGCGGGGGCAGATACGCAGTATTTT
CDR3: CASSLLLAGADTQYF

size: .
J: TRBJ2-1
D: TRBD1
V: TRBV6-2/TRBV6-3
DNA: TGTGCCAGCAGTCTTCGGGACAGGGAGAATGAGCAGTTCTTC
CDR3: CASSLRDRENEQFF

size: many
J: TRBJ2-6
D: .
V: TRBV30
DNA: TGTGCCTGGAGTGTATCCGGGGCCAACGTCCTGACTTTC
CDR3: CAWSVSGANVLTF

size: .
J: TRBJ1-2
D: .
V: TRBV2
DNA: TGTGCCAGCGGTTCTGACAGCCCCTATGGCTACACCTTC
CDR3: CASGSDSPYGYTF

size: .
J: TRBJ2-4
D: .
V: TRBV25-1
DNA: TGTGCCAGCGGTGAATTTTACGGGCAGTACTTC
CDR3: CASGEFYGQYF

size: .
J: TRBJ2-7
D: TRBD1
V: TRBV6-5
DNA: TGTGCCAGCAGGCGAAGGACCGGGACAGGCTCCTACGAGCAGTACTTC
CDR3: CASRRRTGTGSYEQYF

size: .
J: TRBJ2-3
D: .
V: TRBV3-1
DNA: TGTGCCAGCAGCCAAGAGGACTTCACAGATACGCAGTATTTT
CDR3: CASSQEDFTDTQYF

size: .
J: TRBJ2-1
D: .
V: TRBV9
DNA: TGTGCCAGCAGCCCTCGCACCGCCGCGAATGAGCAGTTCTTC
CDR3: CASSPRTAANEQFF

size: .
J: TRBJ2-7
D: .
V: TRBV3-1
DNA: TGTGCCAGCACCCACGACCCGTCCTACGAGCAGTACTTC
CDR3: CASTHDPSYEQYF

size: few
J: TRBJ2-7
D: .
V: TRBV29-1
DNA: TGCAGCGTTGTGCGGGACAGTACCTACGAGCAGTACTTC
CDR3: CSVVRDSTYEQYF

size: few
J: TRBJ2-1
D: TRBD2
V: TRBV9
DNA: TGTGCCAGCAGCGTCAGGACTAGCGGGGGAGGTGAGCAGTTCTTC
CDR3: CASSVRTSGGGEQFF

size: few
J: TRBJ2-1
D: TRBD1
V: TRBV7-3
DNA: TGTGCCAGCACTCCCGGGACAGGGGGCGACGAGCAGTTCTTC
CDR3: CASTPGTGGDEQFF

size: once
J: TRBJ1-2
D: TRBD1
V: TRBV28
DNA: TGTGCCAGCAGTTCGTACTCCGGGACAGGGGACTATGGCTACACCTTC
CDR3: CASSSYSGTGDYGYTF

size: .
J: TRBJ1-1
D: .
V: TRBV20-1
DNA: TGCAGTGCTAGAGTAAAATTGGGGCGTTCTGAAGCTTTCTTT
CDR3: CSARVKLGRSEAFF

size: .
J: TRBJ1-2
D: TRBD1
V: TRBV20-1
DNA: TGCAGTGCTAGGTCCGTGGACAGGGGCGTCACTCTAGGAGGCTACACCTTC
CDR3: CSARSVDRGVTLGGYTF

size: many
J: TRBJ2-7
D: .
V: TRBV12-3/TRBV12-4
DNA: TGTGCCAGCAGTTTAAAGGGAGCCTACGAGCAGTACTTC
CDR3: CASSLKGAYEQYF

size: .
J: TRBJ2-2
D: .
V: TRBV5-1
DNA: TGCGCCAGCAGCTTGTGGACCGGGGAGCTGTTTTTT
CDR3: CASSLWTGELFF

size: .
J: TRBJ2-4
D: .
V: TRBV10-3
DNA: TGTGCCATCAAGACCCTGTCGGCGGCAGCCAAAAACATTCAGTACTTC
CDR3: CAIKTLSAAAKNIQYF

size: .
J: TRBJ2-7
D: TRBD2
V: TRBV6-2/TRBV6-3
DNA: TGTGCCAGCAGTTATGAGGCGGGGGGTCCCTACGAGCAGTACTTC
CDR3: CASSYEAGGPYEQYF

size: .
J: TRBJ2-1
D: TRBD1
V: TRBV29-1
DNA: TGCAGCGTTGAGGCAGGGGGCGATGAGCAGTTCTTC
CDR3: CSVEAGGDEQFF

size: .
J: TRBJ2-7
D: TRBD1
V: TRBV7-8
DNA: TGTGCCAGCAGCTCTCTGGGACAGGGGGCAAACGAGCAGTACTTC
CDR3: CASSSLGQGANEQYF

size: .
J: TRBJ2-1
D: .
V: TRBV6-1
DNA: TGTGCCAACGCCCCGAGTGGGTCCTACAATGAGCAGTTCTTC
CDR3: CANAPSGSYNEQFF

size: .
J: TRBJ2-7
D: .
V: TRBV9
DNA: TGTGCCAGCAGCGTAGATGCGGGGGCCGGACCCTACGAGCAGTACTTC
CDR3: CASSVDAGAGPYEQYF

size: .
J: TRBJ2-7
D: .
V: TRBV5-1
DNA: TGCGCCACAAGTGTTGGGGGGTTGGACGAGCAGTACTTC
CDR3: CATSVGGLDEQYF

size: .
J: TRBJ2-1
D: TRBD1
V: TRBV12-3/TRBV12-4
DNA: TGTGCCAGCAGTCTACCCAGACAGGGGCTCTCCTACAATGAGCAGTTCTTC
CDR3: CASSLPRQGLSYNEQFF

size: .
J: TRBJ2-7
D: TRBD1
V: TRBV20-1
DNA: TGCAGTGCTAGAGGGGACAGGGAAGTCCACGAGCAGTACTTC
CDR3: CSARGDREVHEQYF

size: .
J: TRBJ2-7
D: .
V: TRBV7-9
DNA: TGTGCCAGCAGCGGGGGCGGCTTAATTGGCGAGCAGTACTTC
CDR3: CASSGGGLIGEQYF

size: .
J: TRBJ2-6
D: .
V: TRBV6-2/TRBV6-3
DNA: TGTGCCAGCAGTTACGACGGCAGCTCTGGGGCCAACGTCCTGACTTTC
CDR3: CASSYDGSSGANVLTF

size: .
J: TRBJ2-3
D: TRBD1
V: TRBV7-2
DNA: TGTGCCAGCAGTGGTGAGGGGGCCATCACAGATACGCAGTATTTT
CDR3: CASSGEGAITDTQYF

size: .
J: TRBJ1-2
D: .
V: TRBV30
DNA: TGTGCCTGGAGTGCAAGTAACTATGGCTACACCTTC
CDR3: CAWSASNYGYTF

size: .
J: TRBJ1-2
D: .
V: TRBV20-1
DNA: TGCAGTGCTAGAGAGGCGGGGGGTAACTATGGCTACACCTTC
CDR3: CSAREAGGNYGYTF

size: .
J: TRBJ1-1
D: TRBD1
V: TRBV15
DNA: TGTGCCACCAGCAGAGATCCAAGACAGGGGGTGTTTGCTTTCTTT
CDR3: CATSRDPRQGVFAFF

size: .
J: TRBJ2-7
D: .
V: TRBV4-1
DNA: TGCGCCAGCAGCCAAGAATTCTCCCGGAGCTCCTACGAGCAGTACTTC
CDR3: CASSQEFSRSSYEQYF

size: few
J: TRBJ1-1
D: .
V: TRBV6-5
DNA: TGTGCCAGCAGTTACTCGATGGCTCACACTGAAGCTTTCTTT
CDR3: CASSYSMAHTEAFF

size: .
J: TRBJ2-3
D: .
V: TRBV10-3
DNA: TGTGCCATCAGTGAGGCCGGAGGCCGCGATACGCAGTATTTT
CDR3: CAISEAGGRDTQYF